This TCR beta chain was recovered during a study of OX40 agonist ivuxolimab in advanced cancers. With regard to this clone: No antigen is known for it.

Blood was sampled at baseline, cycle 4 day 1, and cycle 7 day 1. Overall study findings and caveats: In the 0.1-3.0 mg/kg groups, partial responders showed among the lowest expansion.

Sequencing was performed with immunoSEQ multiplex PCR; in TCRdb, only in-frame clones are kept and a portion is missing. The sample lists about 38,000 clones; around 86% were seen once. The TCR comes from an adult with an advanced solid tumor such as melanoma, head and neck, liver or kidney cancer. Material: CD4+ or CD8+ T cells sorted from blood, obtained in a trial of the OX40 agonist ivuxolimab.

The CDR3 spells CASSRDSLNTGELFF. The CDR3, as DNA: TGTGCCAGCTCCCGGGACAGCCTCAACACCGGGGAGCTGTTTTTT. This sequence joins TRBV9 and TRBJ2-2; the match to TRBD1 covers 7 bases. The CDR3 spans 15 residues. V lost 7 bases, J lost 2 bases, and 8 bases stayed unmatched. Looked up from germline, CDR1 is SGDLS and CDR2 is YYNGEE.